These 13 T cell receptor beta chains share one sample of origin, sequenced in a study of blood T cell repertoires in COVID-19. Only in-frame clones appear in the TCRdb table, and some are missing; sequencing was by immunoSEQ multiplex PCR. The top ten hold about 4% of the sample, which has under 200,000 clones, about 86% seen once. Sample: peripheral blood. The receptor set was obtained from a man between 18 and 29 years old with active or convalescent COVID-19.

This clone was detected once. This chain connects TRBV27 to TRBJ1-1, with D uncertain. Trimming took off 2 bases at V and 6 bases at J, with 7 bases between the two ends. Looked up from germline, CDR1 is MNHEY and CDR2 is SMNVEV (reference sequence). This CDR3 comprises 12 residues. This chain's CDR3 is CASSLPSAEAFF. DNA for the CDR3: TGTGCCAGCAGTTTACCGTCTGCTGAAGCTTTCTTT.

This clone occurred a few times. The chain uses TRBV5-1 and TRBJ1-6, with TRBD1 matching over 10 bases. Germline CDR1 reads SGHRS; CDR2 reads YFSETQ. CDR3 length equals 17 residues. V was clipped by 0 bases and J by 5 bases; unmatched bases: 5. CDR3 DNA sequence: TGCGCCAGCAGCTTGGTACGGGACAGGGGTGATAATTCACCCCTCCACTTT. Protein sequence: CASSLVRDRGDNSPLHF.

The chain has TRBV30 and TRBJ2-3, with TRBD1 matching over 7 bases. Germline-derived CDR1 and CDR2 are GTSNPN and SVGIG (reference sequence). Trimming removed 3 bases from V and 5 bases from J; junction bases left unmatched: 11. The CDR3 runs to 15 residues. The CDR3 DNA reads TGTGCCTGGAGCGTGCCAGGGGGAAGAATAGATACGCAGTATTTT. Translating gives CAWSVPGGRIDTQYF.

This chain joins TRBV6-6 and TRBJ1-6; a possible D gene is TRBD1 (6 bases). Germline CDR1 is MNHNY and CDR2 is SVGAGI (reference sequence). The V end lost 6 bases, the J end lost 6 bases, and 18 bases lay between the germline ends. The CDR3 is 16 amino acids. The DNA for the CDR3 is TGTGCCAGCAGCCCAGCTGGACAGCCCACTAATTCACCCCTCCACTTT. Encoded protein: CASSPAGQPTNSPLHF.

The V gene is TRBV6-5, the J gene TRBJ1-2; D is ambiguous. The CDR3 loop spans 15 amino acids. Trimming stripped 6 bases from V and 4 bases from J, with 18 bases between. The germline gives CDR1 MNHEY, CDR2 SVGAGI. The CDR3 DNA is TGTGCCAGCAGAGCAGCCTCAGCGATAGTCTATGGCTACACCTTC. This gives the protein CASRAASAIVYGYTF.

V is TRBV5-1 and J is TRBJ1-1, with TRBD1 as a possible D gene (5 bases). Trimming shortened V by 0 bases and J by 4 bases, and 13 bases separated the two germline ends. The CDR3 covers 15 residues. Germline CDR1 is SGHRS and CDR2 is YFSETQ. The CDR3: CASSLEGAPRTEAFF. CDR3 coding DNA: TGCGCCAGCAGCTTGGAAGGGGCCCCGCGCACTGAAGCTTTCTTT.

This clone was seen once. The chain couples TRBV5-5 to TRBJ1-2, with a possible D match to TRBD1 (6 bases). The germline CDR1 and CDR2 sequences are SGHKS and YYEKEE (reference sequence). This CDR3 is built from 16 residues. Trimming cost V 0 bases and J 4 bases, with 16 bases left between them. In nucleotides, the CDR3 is TGTGCCAGCAGCTTGGGCAGGGGATGGTATGGCTATGGCTACACCTTC. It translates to CASSLGRGWYGYGYTF.

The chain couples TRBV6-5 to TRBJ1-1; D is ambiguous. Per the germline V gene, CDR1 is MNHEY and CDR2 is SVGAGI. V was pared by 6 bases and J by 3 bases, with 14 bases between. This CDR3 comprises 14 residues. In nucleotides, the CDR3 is TGTGCCAGCAGCAAACGGGGAAGAGACACTGAAGCTTTCTTT. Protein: CASSKRGRDTEAFF.

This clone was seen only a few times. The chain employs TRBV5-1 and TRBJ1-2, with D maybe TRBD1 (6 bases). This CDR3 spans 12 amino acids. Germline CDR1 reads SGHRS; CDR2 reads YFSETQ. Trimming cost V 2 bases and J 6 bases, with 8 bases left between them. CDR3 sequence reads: CASSFSGDGYTF. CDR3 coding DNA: TGCGCCAGCAGCTTTTCAGGGGATGGCTACACCTTC. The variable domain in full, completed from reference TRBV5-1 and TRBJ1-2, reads KAGVTQTPRYLIKTRGQQVTLSCSPISGHRSVSWYQQTPGQGLQFLFEYFSETQRNKGNFPGRFSGRQFSNSRSEMNVSTLELGDSALYLCASSFSGDGYTFGSGTRLTVV.

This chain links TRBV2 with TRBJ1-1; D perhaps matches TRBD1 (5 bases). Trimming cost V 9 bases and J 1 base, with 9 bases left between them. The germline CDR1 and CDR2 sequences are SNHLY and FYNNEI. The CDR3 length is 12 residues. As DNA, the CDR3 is TGTGCCAGGGACATCCCGAACACTGAAGCTTTCTTT. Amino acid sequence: CARDIPNTEAFF.

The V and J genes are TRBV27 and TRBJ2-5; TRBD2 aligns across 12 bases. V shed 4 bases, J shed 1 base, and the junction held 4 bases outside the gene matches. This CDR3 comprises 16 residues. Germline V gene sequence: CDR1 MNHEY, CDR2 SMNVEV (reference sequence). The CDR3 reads CASSSLAGGFQETQYF. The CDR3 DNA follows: TGTGCCAGCAGTTCACTAGCGGGGGGATTCCAAGAGACCCAGTACTTC.

CDR3 nucleotides: TGTGCCTGGACTAGGACTAGCGGGAGCGGTGAGCAGTTCTTC. Amino acid sequence: CAWTRTSGSGEQFF. The J gene is TRBJ2-1, the V gene TRBV30, with 13 bases matching TRBD2. J was trimmed by 9 bases and V by 4 bases; bases with no gene match: 6. The CDR3 extends over 14 amino acids. The germline CDR1 and CDR2 sequences are GTSNPN and SVGIG (reference sequence).

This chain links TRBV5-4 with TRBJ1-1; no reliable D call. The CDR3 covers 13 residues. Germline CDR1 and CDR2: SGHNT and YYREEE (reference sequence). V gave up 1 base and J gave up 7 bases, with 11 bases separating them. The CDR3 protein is CASSLTAGNEAFF. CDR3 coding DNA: TGTGCCAGCAGCTTGACAGCGGGTAATGAAGCTTTCTTT.